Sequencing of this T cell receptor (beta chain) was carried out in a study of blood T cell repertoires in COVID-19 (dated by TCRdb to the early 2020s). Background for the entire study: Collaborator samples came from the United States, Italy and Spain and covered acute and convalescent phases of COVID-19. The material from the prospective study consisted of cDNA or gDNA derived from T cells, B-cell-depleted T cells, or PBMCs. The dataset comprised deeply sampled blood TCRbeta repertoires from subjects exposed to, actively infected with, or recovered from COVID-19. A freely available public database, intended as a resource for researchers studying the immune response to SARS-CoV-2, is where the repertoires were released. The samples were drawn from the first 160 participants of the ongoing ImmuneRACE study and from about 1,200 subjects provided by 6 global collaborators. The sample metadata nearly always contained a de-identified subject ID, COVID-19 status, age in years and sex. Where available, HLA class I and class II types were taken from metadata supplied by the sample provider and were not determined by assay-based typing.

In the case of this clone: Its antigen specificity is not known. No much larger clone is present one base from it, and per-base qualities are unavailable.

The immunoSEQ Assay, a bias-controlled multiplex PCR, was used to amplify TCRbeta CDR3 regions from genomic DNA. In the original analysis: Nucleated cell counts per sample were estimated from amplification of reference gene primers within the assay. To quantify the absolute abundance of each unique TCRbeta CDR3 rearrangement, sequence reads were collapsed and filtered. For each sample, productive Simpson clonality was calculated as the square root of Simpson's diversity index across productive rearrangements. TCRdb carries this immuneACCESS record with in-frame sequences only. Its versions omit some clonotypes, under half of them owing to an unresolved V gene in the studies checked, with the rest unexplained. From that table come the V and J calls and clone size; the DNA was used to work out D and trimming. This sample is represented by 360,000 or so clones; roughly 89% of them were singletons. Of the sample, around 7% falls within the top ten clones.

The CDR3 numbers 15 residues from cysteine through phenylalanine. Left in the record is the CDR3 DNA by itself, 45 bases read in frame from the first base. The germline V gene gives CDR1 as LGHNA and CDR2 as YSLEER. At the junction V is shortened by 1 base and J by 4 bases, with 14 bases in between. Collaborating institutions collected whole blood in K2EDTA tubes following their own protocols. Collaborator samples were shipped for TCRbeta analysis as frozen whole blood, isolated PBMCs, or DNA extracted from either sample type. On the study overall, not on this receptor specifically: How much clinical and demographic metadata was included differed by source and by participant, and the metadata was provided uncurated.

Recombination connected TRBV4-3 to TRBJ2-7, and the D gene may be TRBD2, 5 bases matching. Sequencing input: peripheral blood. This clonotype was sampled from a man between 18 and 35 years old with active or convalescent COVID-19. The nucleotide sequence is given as TGCGCCAGCAGCCAAGTCCGAGGGTCGGCGTACGAGCAGTACTTC. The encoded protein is CASSQVRGSAYEQYF.